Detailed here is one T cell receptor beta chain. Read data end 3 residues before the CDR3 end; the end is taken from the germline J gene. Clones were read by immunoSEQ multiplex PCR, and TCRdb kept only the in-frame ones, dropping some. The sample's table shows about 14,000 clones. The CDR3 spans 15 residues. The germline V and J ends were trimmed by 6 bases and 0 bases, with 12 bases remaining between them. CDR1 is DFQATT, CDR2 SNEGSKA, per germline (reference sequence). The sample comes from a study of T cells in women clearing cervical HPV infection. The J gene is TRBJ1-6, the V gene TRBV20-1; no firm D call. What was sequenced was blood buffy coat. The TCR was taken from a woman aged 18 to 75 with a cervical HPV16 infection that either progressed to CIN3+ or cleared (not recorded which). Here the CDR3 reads CSAIQQRSYNSPLHF. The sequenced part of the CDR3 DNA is TGCAGTGCGATACAGCAACGCTCCTATAATTCACCC.